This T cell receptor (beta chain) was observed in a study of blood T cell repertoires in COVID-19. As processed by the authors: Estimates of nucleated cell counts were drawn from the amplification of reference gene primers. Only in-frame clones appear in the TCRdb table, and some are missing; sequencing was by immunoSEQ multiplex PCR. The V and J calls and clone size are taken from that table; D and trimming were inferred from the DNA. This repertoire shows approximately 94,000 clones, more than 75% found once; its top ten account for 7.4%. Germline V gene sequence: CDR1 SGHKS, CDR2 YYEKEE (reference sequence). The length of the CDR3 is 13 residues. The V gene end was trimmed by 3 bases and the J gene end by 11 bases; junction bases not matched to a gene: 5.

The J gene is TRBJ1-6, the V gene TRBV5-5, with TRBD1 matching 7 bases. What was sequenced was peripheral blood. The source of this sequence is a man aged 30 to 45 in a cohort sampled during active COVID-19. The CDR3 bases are TGTGCCAGCAGCTGGGACAGCTTCCCACCCCTCCACTTT. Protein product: CASSWDSFPPLHF.